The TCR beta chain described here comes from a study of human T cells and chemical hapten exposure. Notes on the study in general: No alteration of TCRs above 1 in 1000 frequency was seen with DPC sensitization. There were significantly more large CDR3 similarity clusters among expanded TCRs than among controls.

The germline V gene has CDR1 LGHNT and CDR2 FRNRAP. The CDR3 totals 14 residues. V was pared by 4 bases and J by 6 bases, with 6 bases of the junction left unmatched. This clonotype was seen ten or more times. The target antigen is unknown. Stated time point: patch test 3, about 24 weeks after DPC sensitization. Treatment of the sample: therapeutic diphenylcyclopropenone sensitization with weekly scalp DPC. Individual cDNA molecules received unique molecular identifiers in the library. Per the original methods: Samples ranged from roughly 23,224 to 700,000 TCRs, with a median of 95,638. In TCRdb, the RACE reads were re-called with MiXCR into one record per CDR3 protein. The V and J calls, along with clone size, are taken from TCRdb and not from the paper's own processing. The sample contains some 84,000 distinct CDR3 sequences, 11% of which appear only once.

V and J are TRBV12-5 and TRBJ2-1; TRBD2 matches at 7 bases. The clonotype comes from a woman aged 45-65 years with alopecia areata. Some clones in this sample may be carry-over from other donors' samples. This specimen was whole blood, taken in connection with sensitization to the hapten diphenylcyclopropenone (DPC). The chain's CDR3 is CASGSNLAGNEQFF. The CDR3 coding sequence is TGTGCTAGTGGTTCCAACTTAGCGGGCAATGAGCAGTTCTTC.